A single sample gave rise to the 20 T cell receptor beta chains below, sequenced in a study of cytomegalovirus exposure and HLA in healthy donors. The PCR ran on 60 Vbeta and 13 Jbeta primers. Repertoires were generated with immunoSEQ multiplex PCR, while TCRdb's copy carries only in-frame clones and drops some. The sample lists tens of thousands of clones, 70% to 85% occurring once. What was sequenced was PBMCs. Source of these receptors: a man aged 60 to 75 in good health and CMV-seropositive.

This clone was counted only a few times. The chain has TRBV11-3 and TRBJ1-6; D call uncertain. V was clipped by 4 bases and J by 0 bases, with 16 bases between them. Germline V CDR1 and CDR2: SGHNT, YENEEA. The CDR3 has 18 residues. CDR3 protein: CASSSYGRASSYNSPLHF. CDR3 bases: TGTGCCAGCAGCTCCTACGGGAGGGCCAGCTCCTATAATTCACCCCTCCACTTT.

This chain joins TRBV11-3 and TRBJ2-1; TRBD2 matches at 7 bases. Trimming cost V 5 bases and J 8 bases; bases outside gene matches: 21. The CDR3 has 18 amino acids. Germline assignment: CDR1 SGHNT and CDR2 YENEEA. CDR3 sequence: CASSQKRSGGSPLDEQFF. The CDR3 coding sequence is TGTGCCAGCAGCCAAAAGAGGAGCGGCGGGAGCCCCCTTGATGAGCAGTTCTTC.

Here the CDR3 DNA reads TGTGCCAGCAGCATTGGGACTAGCGGTGAGGGGGAGCAGTACTTC. Residues: CASSIGTSGEGEQYF. The chain couples TRBV11-2 to TRBJ2-7; the match to TRBD2 covers 11 bases. The CDR3 is made up of 15 amino acids. V was pared by 5 bases and J by 7 bases, with 10 bases of the junction left unmatched. Germline V gene sequence: CDR1 SGHAT, CDR2 FQNNGV.

This chain uses TRBV5-4 with TRBJ2-2; 10 bases line up with TRBD1. Per the germline V gene, CDR1 is SGHNT and CDR2 is YYREEE (reference sequence). Unmatched junction bases numbered 8, after V lost 3 bases and J lost 6 bases. This CDR3 is 16 amino acids long. The CDR3 reads CASSSWTGGTAGELFF. DNA for the CDR3: TGTGCCAGCAGCTCCTGGACAGGGGGTACGGCCGGGGAGCTGTTTTTT.

The chain combines TRBV27 with TRBJ2-1, with 11 bases lining up with TRBD2. The CDR3 extends over 16 amino acids. Germline V gene sequence: CDR1 MNHEY, CDR2 SMNVEV (reference sequence). The trim removed 4 bases at V and 8 bases at J, leaving 10 bases unmatched. The CDR3 DNA reads TGTGCCAGCAGTTCCAGTAGCGGGAGGGCCCGCGATGAGCAGTTCTTC. Translating gives CASSSSSGRARDEQFF.

This clone has a handful of counts. V usage is TRBV10-3 and J usage is TRBJ2-1; 10 nucleotides match TRBD2. The CDR3 totals 17 residues. The V gene's germline CDR1 is ENHRY and CDR2 SYGVKD. J lost 2 bases, V lost 2 bases, and 6 bases had no gene match. The CDR3 reads CAISETIAGGTYNEQFF. CDR3 nucleotides: TGTGCCATCAGTGAGACCATAGCGGGAGGCACCTACAATGAGCAGTTCTTC.

V and J are TRBV6-5 and TRBJ2-7; 9 bases align to TRBD1. The V segment lost 4 bases and the J segment 4 bases; nucleotides outside the gene matches: 5. The CDR3 is 14 amino acids. Germline V gene sequence: CDR1 MNHEY, CDR2 SVGAGI. This CDR3 is CASSLRQGVYEQYF. CDR3 DNA: TGTGCCAGCAGTTTAAGACAGGGGGTATACGAGCAGTACTTC.

The V call is TRBV10-2, the J call TRBJ2-7; possible D gene TRBD2, 6 bases. Trimming pared 7 bases from V and 0 bases from J, leaving 10 bases between. This CDR3 has 13 residues. Germline V gives CDR1 WSHSY, CDR2 SAAADI. The CDR3 loop reads CASTEGSSYEQYF. The CDR3 DNA follows: TGCGCCAGCACGGAGGGGAGCTCCTACGAGCAGTACTTC.

V gene TRBV14 combines with J gene TRBJ2-2, with D unresolved. This CDR3 is 13 amino acids long. Germline CDR1 is SGHDN and CDR2 is FVKESK. V was clipped by 0 bases and J by 6 bases, with 5 bases between them. This CDR3 reads CASSQDGPGELFF. The DNA for the CDR3 is TGTGCCAGCAGCCAAGATGGGCCCGGGGAGCTGTTTTTT.

The rearrangement uses TRBV2 and TRBJ2-1, with TRBD2 matching over 12 bases. The CDR3 spans 15 residues. Germline assignment: CDR1 SNHLY and CDR2 FYNNEI. Trimming at V came to 7 bases and at J to 4 bases, leaving 5 bases not matched to a gene. Written as DNA, the CDR3 is TGTGCCAGCACTCCACTAGCGGGGGGATACAATGAGCAGTTCTTC. It codes for CASTPLAGGYNEQFF.

The chain recombines TRBV5-1 with TRBJ1-2; D is uncertain. CDR1 and CDR2 (germline): SGHRS, YFSETQ. The CDR3 length is 13 residues. Trimming shortened V by 0 bases and J by 2 bases, and 5 bases separated the two germline ends. The CDR3 sequence: CASSLAQNYGYTF. Here the CDR3 DNA reads TGCGCCAGCAGCTTGGCTCAGAACTATGGCTACACCTTC.

This chain links TRBV7-9 with TRBJ2-3, with 13 positions matching TRBD2. Germline V gene sequence: CDR1 SEHNR, CDR2 FQNEAQ (reference sequence). The CDR3 extends over 14 amino acids. The ends lost 5 bases at V and 11 bases at J; junction bases unmatched: 7. This CDR3 is CASSRTSGSSGQYF. As DNA, the CDR3 is TGTGCCAGCAGCCGGACTAGCGGGAGTAGCGGGCAGTATTTT. Complete variable domain (other parts from reference TRBV7-9 and TRBJ2-3): DTGVSQNPRHKITKRGQNVTFRCDPISEHNRLYWYRQTLGQGPEFLTYFQNEAQLEKSRLLSDRFSAERPKGSFSTLEIQRTEQGDSAMYLCASSRTSGSSGQYFGPGTRLTVL.

J is TRBJ2-7 and V is TRBV9; the match to TRBD1 covers 7 bases. CDR3 size: 13 residues. Per germline, CDR1 SGDLS and CDR2 YYNGEE. V lost 2 bases to trimming and J lost 6 bases; unmatched junction nucleotides: 5. The CDR3 protein is CASSVRAGGEQYF. The CDR3 bases are TGTGCCAGCAGCGTGCGGGCAGGGGGCGAGCAGTACTTC.

This clone was seen more than once but under ten times. This chain uses TRBV5-1 with TRBJ1-6; possible D gene TRBD1, 5 bases. The germline V gene has CDR1 SGHRS and CDR2 YFSETQ. Trimming left V 4 bases short and J 7 bases short, with 9 bases between. The CDR3 extends over 13 amino acids. CDR3 residues: CASSLDTNSPLHF. Here the CDR3 DNA reads TGCGCCAGCAGCCTGGACACCAATTCACCCCTCCACTTT.

The chain recombines TRBV5-6 with TRBJ2-1; D is possibly TRBD2 (6 bases). V lost 4 bases and J lost 0, with 14 bases in between. CDR3 length equals 16 residues. Germline lookup yields CDR1 SGHDT and CDR2 YYEEEE. The CDR3 DNA reads TGTGCCAGCAGCGCCCTGACGGGGGTCTCCTACAATGAGCAGTTCTTC. Amino acids: CASSALTGVSYNEQFF.

V usage is TRBV7-9 and J usage is TRBJ2-7; the D gene is possibly TRBD1 (5 bases). Trimming cost V 7 bases and J 0 bases, with 10 bases left between them. This CDR3 is built from 13 residues. Germline V gene lookup returns CDR1 SEHNR and CDR2 FQNEAQ (reference sequence). The chain's CDR3 is CASTGHTSYEQYF. As DNA, the CDR3 is TGTGCCAGCACCGGACATACCTCCTACGAGCAGTACTTC. Full variable domain (missing parts from reference TRBV7-9 and TRBJ2-7): DTGVSQNPRHKITKRGQNVTFRCDPISEHNRLYWYRQTLGQGPEFLTYFQNEAQLEKSRLLSDRFSAERPKGSFSTLEIQRTEQGDSAMYLCASTGHTSYEQYFGPGTRLTVT.

The J gene is TRBJ2-1, the V gene TRBV4-2; 9 nucleotides line up with TRBD1. Looked up from germline, CDR1 is LGHNA and CDR2 is YNFKEQ. The CDR3 consists of 16 residues. V gave up 3 bases and J gave up 4 bases; unmatched junction bases: 7. CDR3 sequence (DNA): TGTGCCAGCAGCCAGATCACAGGGGGCGCTTACAATGAGCAGTTCTTC. This encodes CASSQITGGAYNEQFF.

In this sample, this clone turned up once. V is TRBV5-1 and J is TRBJ1-4, with 11 bases that match TRBD1. CDR3 length: 17 amino acids. With 2 bases clipped from V and 7 bases from J, the junction kept 10 bases outside the gene matches. Germline CDR1 SGHRS, CDR2 YFSETQ. In DNA, the CDR3 is TGCGCCAGCAGCTTAAAGCTCTCCGGGACAGGGGGTGAAAAACTGTTTTTT. Protein: CASSLKLSGTGGEKLFF.

This chain connects TRBV27 to TRBJ1-2; 7 bases align to TRBD1. Germline V lookup: CDR1 MNHEY, CDR2 SMNVEV (reference sequence). The CDR3 has 17 residues. Germline trimming cut 2 bases from V and 3 bases from J; bases unmatched to any gene: 12. In DNA, the CDR3 is TGTGCCAGCAGTTTACAGTCAGGAGGGGGCGCCCACTATGGCTACACCTTC. Its translation is CASSLQSGGGAHYGYTF.

This chain links TRBV27 with TRBJ2-1, with D possibly matching TRBD2 (6 bases). In germline, CDR1 is MNHEY, CDR2 SMNVEV (reference sequence). The ends were cut back, 3 bases at V and 1 base at J, with 13 bases in the middle. This CDR3 spans 16 amino acids. CDR3 region: CASSLEGIDSYNEQFF. In DNA, the CDR3 is TGTGCCAGCAGTTTGGAGGGCATAGATTCCTACAATGAGCAGTTCTTC.